This is a list of T cell receptor beta chains from one sample in a study of CD8+ T cells in alopecia areata. TCRdb's table, derived via immunoSEQ multiplex PCR, lists solely in-frame clones and lacks some. The table records about 140,000 clones, 45% to 60% of them present only once. Sequenced material: CD4+ T cells sorted from blood. The receptors shown here come from a human donor in good health. The CDR3 runs from the conserved cysteine through the conserved F or W. The D gene is left open where the match is weak. Clone size is shown for a subset of rows, as once, few, many or a class of expanded clone.

V,size,J,D,CDR3,DNA
TRBV19,-,TRBJ1-5,-,CASSIIGLNQPQHF,TGTGCCAGTAGTATTATAGGGCTCAATCAGCCCCAGCATTTT
TRBV19,few,TRBJ2-1,TRBD2,CASSSGRRYNEQFF,TGTGCCAGCTCTAGCGGGAGGCGGTACAATGAGCAGTTCTTC
TRBV11-2,-,TRBJ2-3,-,CASSWSGSTDTQYF,TGTGCCAGCAGCTGGAGCGGGAGCACAGATACGCAGTATTTT
TRBV18,-,TRBJ1-2,-,CASSPSADYGYTF,TGTGCCAGCTCACCGTCAGCGGACTATGGCTACACCTTC
TRBV13,few,TRBJ2-4,-,CASSLGGRGSAKNIQYF,TGTGCCAGCAGCTTAGGCGGCCGAGGATCGGCCAAAAACATTCAGTACTTC
TRBV29-1,-,TRBJ2-7,TRBD2,CSAQMGTSGPYEQYF,TGCAGCGCGCAGATGGGGACTAGCGGGCCATACGAGCAGTACTTC
TRBV29-1,-,TRBJ2-7,-,CSVATSSSYEQYF,TGCAGCGTTGCTACTTCTAGCTCCTACGAGCAGTACTTC
TRBV23-1,few,TRBJ1-2,-,CASSFTGPYGYTF,TGCGCCAGCAGCTTTACCGGGCCCTATGGCTACACCTTC
TRBV29-1,few,TRBJ2-1,TRBD2,CSVGDVAGGHSSYNEQFF,TGCAGCGTGGGGGACGTAGCGGGAGGGCATAGCTCCTACAATGAGCAGTTCTTC
TRBV7-8,-,TRBJ2-1,-,CASSKLEGMPDEQFF,TGTGCCAGCAGCAAACTAGAGGGGATGCCGGATGAGCAGTTCTTC
TRBV29-1,few,TRBJ2-7,-,CSVATDGYEQYF,TGCAGCGTTGCGACAGATGGCTACGAGCAGTACTTC
TRBV13,-,TRBJ2-7,TRBD1,CASSSRDSNSYEQYF,TGTGCCAGCAGCTCCCGGGACAGCAACTCCTACGAGCAGTACTTC
TRBV2,-,TRBJ2-1,TRBD2,CASSETRGGNNEQFF,TGTGCCAGCAGTGAAACTCGCGGGGGGAACAATGAGCAGTTCTTC
TRBV30,once,TRBJ2-7,-,CAWGTGPYEQYF,TGTGCCTGGGGCACAGGGCCCTACGAGCAGTACTTC